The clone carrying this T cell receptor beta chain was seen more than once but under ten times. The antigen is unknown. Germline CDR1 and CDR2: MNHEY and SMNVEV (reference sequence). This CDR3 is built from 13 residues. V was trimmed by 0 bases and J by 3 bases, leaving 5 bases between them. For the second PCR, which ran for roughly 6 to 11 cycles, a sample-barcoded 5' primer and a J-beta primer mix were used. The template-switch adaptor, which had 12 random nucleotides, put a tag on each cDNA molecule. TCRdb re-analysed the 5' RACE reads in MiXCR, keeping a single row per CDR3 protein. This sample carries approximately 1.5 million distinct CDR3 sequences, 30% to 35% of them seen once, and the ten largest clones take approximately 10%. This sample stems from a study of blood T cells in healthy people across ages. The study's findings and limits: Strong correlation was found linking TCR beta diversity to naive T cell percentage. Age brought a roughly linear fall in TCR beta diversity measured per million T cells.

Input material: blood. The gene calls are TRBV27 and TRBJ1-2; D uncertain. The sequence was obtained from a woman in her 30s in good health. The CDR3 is CASSLSPDYGYTF. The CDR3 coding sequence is TGTGCCAGCAGTTTATCGCCGGACTATGGCTACACCTTC.